The source of this T cell receptor beta chain is a study of cytomegalovirus exposure and HLA in healthy donors. Study conclusions and caveats: It was found in a later analysis that first-cohort TCR clusters tended to co-occur in the 90 to 150 validation repertoires. Cytomegalovirus-associated TCR beta chains were listed, numbering approximately 150.

To note about this clone: As yet, its antigen is unknown.

The CDR3 has 17 residues. The ends lost 1 base at V and 4 bases at J; junction bases unmatched: 11. CDR1 and CDR2 from the germline V gene are LNHNV and YYDKDF (reference sequence). Sequencing used immunoSEQ multiplex PCR; TCRdb keeps in-frame clones, though not all of them. The sample lists over 110,000 clones, 85% to 90% occurring once. The chain is built from TRBV15 and TRBJ2-5; 8 nucleotides agree with TRBD2. Sequenced input: PBMCs. The sequence derives from a man in his late teens or twenties in good health and CMV-seropositive. DNA for the CDR3: TGTGCCACCAGCAGAGGGGAGCGGGGGACCAGCCGAGAGACCCAGTACTTC. It encodes CATSRGERGTSRETQYF.